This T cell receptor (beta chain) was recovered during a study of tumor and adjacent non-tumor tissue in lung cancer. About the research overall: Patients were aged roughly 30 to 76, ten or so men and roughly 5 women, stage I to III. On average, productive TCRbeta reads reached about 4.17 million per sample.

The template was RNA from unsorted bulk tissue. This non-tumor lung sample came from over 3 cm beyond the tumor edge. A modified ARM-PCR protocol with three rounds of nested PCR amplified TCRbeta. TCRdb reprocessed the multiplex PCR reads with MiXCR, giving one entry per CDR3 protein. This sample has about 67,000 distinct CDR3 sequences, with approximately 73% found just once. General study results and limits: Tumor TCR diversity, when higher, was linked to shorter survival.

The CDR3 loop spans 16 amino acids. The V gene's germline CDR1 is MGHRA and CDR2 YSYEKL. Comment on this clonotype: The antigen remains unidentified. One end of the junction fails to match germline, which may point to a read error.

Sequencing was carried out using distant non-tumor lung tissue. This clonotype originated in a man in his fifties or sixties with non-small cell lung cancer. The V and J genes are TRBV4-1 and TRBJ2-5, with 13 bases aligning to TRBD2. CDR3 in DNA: TGCACCAGCAACCAAGAACTAGCGGGAGGGTTGCTGACCCAGTACTTC. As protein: CTSNQELAGGLLTQYF.